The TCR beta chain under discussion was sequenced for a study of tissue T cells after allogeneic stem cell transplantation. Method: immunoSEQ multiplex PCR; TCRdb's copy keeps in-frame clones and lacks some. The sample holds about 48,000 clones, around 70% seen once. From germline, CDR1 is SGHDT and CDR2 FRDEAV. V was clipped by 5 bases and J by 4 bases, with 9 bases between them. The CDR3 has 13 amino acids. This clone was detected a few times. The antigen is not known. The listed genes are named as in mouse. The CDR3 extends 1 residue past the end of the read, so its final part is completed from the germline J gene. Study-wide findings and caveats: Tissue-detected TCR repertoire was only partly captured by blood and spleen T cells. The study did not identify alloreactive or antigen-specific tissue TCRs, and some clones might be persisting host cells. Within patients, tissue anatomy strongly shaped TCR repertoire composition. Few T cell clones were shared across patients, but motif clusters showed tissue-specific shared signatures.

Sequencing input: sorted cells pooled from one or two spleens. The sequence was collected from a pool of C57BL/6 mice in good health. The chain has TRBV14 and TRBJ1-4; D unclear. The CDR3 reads CASSPNSNERLFF. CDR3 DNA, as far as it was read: TGTGCCAGCAGCCCCAACAGCAACGAAAGATTATTT.